This T cell receptor (beta chain) was profiled in a study of T cell responses to AZD1222 COVID-19 vaccine listed by TCRdb under 2021. Background for the entire study: Because spike-specific TCR depth and breadth did not differ between the two schedules, AZD1222 recipients who got a second dose at roughly 4 weeks were pooled with those who got a second dose at roughly 12 weeks. TCR sequencing was performed for some 250 trial participants, of whom about 210 were given two doses of AZD1222 and around 25 were given two doses of MenACWY control vaccine. Trial participants were enrolled into age subgroups of 18-55, 56-69 and 70-plus years, which contained roughly 140, 27 and 60 TCR-sequenced participants, respectively.

As for this clone: The target of this receptor is not known. Per-base qualities were not stored, and no clone one base away is much larger.

After removal of 1 base from V and 9 bases from J, the junction retains 6 bases not matched to a gene. CDR1 and CDR2, looked up from the germline V gene, are SGHTA and FQGNSA. From its cysteine to its phenylalanine, the CDR3 spans 15 amino acids. Only the CDR3 portion is preserved as DNA: 45 bases, with reading frame beginning at the first base. General conclusions and limits of the study: In the small 56-69-year group, the increase in depth fell short of significance, most likely because of low power. No day 14 peak-response samples were available, so repertoires were characterized only after the peak T cell response. CD4 TCRs associated with the vaccine covered the entire spike protein, and the dominant responses were in regions 160-218 and 743-854. Conclusions about previously exposed vaccinees are limited because only five or six AZD1222 recipients were SARS-CoV-2 seropositive at baseline. Spike-specific TCR breadth and depth rose significantly after two AZD1222 doses compared with day 0 and with MenACWY recipients. Epitopes outside the regions mutated in the B.1.351 and B.1.1.7 variants were reportedly recognized by nearly half of the unique spike-specific TCRs. Participants were mostly white British and included more females than males, and it was suggested by the authors that clonal diversity may have been underestimated.

The CDR3 regions of human TCRbeta chains were analyzed by immunosequencing. The authors processed their data as follows. TCRs in the repertoires were matched against a reference library of SARS-CoV-2-specific TCRs that had been generated with the MIRA antigen-specificity platform. Breadth was defined as the fraction of unique TCRs that were SARS-CoV-2-associated, and depth was defined as the fraction of total T cells that were SARS-CoV-2-associated. Using the MIRA data, each spike-specific TCR was assigned both to the spike region to which the TCR was reactive and to a CD4 or CD8 class. Log10-transformed breadth and depth values were compared by one-way ANOVA with Sidak's multiple comparisons tests. TCRdb mirrors the immuneACCESS table, restricted to in-frame sequences. Some clones are absent from its copies; in checked studies, under half trace to an unresolved V gene, and the reason for the others is unknown. Clonal size and the V and J genes are those of that table, whereas D and trimming came from the DNA. The sample table lists more than 85,000 clones, approximately 86% of them with a count of one. 6% to 9% of the sample rests with the top ten.

According to the study, the label for this sample's time point signals: baseline before first vaccination. Samples from vaccinated people were obtained from the UK trials COV001 and COV002, which included a single-blind randomized controlled phase 2/3 trial of AZD1222 (ChAdOx1 nCoV-19) in healthy adults. For TCRbeta chain sequencing, PBMC samples were collected from trial participants at day 0 and at day 28 after the second dose. The origin of this receptor is an adult in good health. In this chain, TRBV7-2 is recombined with TRBJ2-4, and 10 junction bases match TRBD2. The sample consisted of peripheral blood, taken on day 0 of AZD1222 vaccination. The CDR3 reads as follows: CASSLVLAGVGIQYF. DNA sequence: TGTGCCAGCAGCTTAGTTCTAGCGGGAGTGGGCATTCAGTACTTC.